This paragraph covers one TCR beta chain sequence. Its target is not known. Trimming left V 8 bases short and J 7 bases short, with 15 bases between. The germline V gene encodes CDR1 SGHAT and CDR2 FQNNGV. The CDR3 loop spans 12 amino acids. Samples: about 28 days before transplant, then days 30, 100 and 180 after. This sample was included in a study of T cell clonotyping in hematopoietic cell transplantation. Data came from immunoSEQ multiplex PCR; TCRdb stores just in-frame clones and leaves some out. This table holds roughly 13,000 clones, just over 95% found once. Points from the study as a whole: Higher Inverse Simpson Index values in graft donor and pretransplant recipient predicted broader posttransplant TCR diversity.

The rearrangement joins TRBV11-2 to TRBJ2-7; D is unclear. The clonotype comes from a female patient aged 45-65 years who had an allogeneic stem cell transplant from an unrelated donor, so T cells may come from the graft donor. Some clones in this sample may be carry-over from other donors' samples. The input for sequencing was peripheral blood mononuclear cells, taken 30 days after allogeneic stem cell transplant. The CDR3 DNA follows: TGTGCCAGCGCGGTAGGTCCGGTAGAGCAGTACTTC. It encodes CASAVGPVEQYF.